This record looks at one TCR beta chain sequence and its context. This record belongs to a study of blood T cell repertoires in COVID-19. Overall study: Whether acute or convalescent, the COVID-19 samples came from the United States, Italy and Spain. The cDNA or gDNA used as material had been derived from T cells, B-cell-depleted T cells, or PBMCs.

V lost 7 bases, J lost 6 bases, and 7 bases lay in between. This CDR3 spans 11 amino acids. CDR1 MNHEY and CDR2 SVGAGI come from the germline V gene. Original methodology: Amplification of reference gene primers was used by the study to estimate nucleated cell counts. Sequencing was performed with immunoSEQ multiplex PCR; in TCRdb, only in-frame clones are kept and a portion is missing. V and J calls and clone size come straight from that table; D and trimming were deduced from the DNA. The sample carries roughly 250,000 clones, more than 75% recorded once. The clonotype originates from a middle-aged man with acute or convalescent COVID-19. Sequencing input: peripheral blood. The genes are TRBV6-5 and TRBJ2-1; D gene unclear. The DNA of the CDR3 is TGTGCCAGCACCTGGCTCAATGAGCAGTTCTTC. It is translated as CASTWLNEQFF.